The next 14 T cell receptor beta chains were all read from a single sample in a study of T cell changes during pregnancy in multiple sclerosis. The data were produced by immunoSEQ multiplex PCR, yet TCRdb's version contains in-frame clones alone and is incomplete. The sample records 95,000 to 100,000 clones, about 91% being singletons. This specimen was peripheral blood, taken in the second trimester of pregnancy. Receptors originate from a female donor with multiple sclerosis, enrolled in a pregnancy study.

V gene TRBV10-2 combines with J gene TRBJ2-1; 9 bases are a match to TRBD2. The ends lost 7 bases at V and 6 bases at J; junction bases unmatched: 7. The V gene's germline CDR1 is WSHSY and CDR2 SAAADI. The CDR3 totals 14 residues. The CDR3 nucleotides are TGCGCCAGCACGTTGGCGGGAGGGCGCAATGAGCAGTTCTTC. This translates into CASTLAGGRNEQFF.

The rearrangement links TRBV19 to TRBJ2-7; 9 bases map to TRBD1. The CDR3 is 15 amino acids. Looked up from germline, CDR1 is LNHDA and CDR2 is SQIVND (reference sequence). V was clipped by 3 bases and J by 2 bases; unmatched bases: 5. The CDR3 DNA is TGTGCCAGTAGTATCGAGGGGGACAGGGCCTACGAGCAGTACTTC. This codes for CASSIEGDRAYEQYF.

The chain couples TRBV5-1 to TRBJ2-3, with D possibly matching TRBD2 (7 bases). CDR3 length: 14 residues. Germline-derived CDR1 and CDR2 are SGHRS and YFSETQ. The germline V and J ends were trimmed by 4 bases and 4 bases, with 13 bases remaining between them. The chain's CDR3 is CASSRGAFPDTQYF. The CDR3 nucleotides read TGCGCCAGCAGCCGGGGGGCTTTCCCAGATACGCAGTATTTT.

The gene calls are TRBV5-3 and TRBJ2-3, with TRBD2 matching 10 bases. TRBV5-3 is an ORF; its function is uncertain. The CDR3 contains 17 residues. V lost 2 bases and J lost 3; bases outside the gene matches: 9. The CDR3 reads CARSLALAGVRTDTQYF. The CDR3 DNA sequence: TGTGCCAGAAGCTTAGCTCTAGCGGGAGTAAGGACAGATACGCAGTATTTT.

This clone was recorded once. The chain has TRBV9 and TRBJ2-1; 8 positions match TRBD2. The germline CDR1 and CDR2 sequences are SGDLS and YYNGEE. V shed 4 bases, J shed 0 bases, and the junction held 3 bases outside the gene matches. This CDR3 is built from 15 residues. CDR3 nucleotides: TGTGCCAGCAGCCGGGGGGGGAGCTCCTACAATGAGCAGTTCTTC. This encodes CASSRGGSSYNEQFF.

The CDR3 is CASSLVENRESAFDEQFF. CDR3 DNA: TGTGCCAGCAGCTTAGTGGAGAACCGGGAGTCGGCTTTCGATGAGCAGTTCTTC. The chain couples TRBV7-8 to TRBJ2-1; tentative D call: TRBD2 (6 bases). The CDR3 consists of 18 residues. V was trimmed by 1 base and J by 8 bases, leaving 24 bases between them. CDR1 SGHVS and CDR2 FQNEAQ come from the germline V gene. Using reference TRBV7-8 and TRBJ2-1 for the parts outside the CDR3, the full variable domain is GAGVSQSPRYKVAKRGQDVALRCDPISGHVSLFWYQQALGQGPEFLTYFQNEAQLDKSGLPSDRFFAERPEGSVSTLKIQRTQQEDSAVYLCASSLVENRESAFDEQFFGPGTRLTVL.

The V gene is TRBV5-1, the J gene TRBJ2-5; TRBD1 might be the D (5 bases). Trimming removed 2 bases at V and 7 bases at J, with 9 bases between. The germline CDR1 and CDR2 sequences are SGHRS and YFSETQ. The CDR3 extends over 12 amino acids. CDR3 sequence (DNA): TGCGCCAGCAGCTTTCAAAGGGGGACCCAGTACTTC. This codes for CASSFQRGTQYF.

This clone occurred a few times. The chain uses TRBV6-1 and TRBJ1-1; D is possibly TRBD1 (5 bases). CDR1 and CDR2 (germline): MNHNS, SASEGT. The CDR3 totals 14 residues. The ends were cut back, 11 bases at V and 5 bases at J, with 21 bases in the middle. The CDR3 region is CASSRGRAETEAFF. CDR3 coding DNA: TGTGCCTCGTCTAGGGGAAGGGCGGAGACTGAAGCTTTCTTT.

The CDR3 DNA follows: TGCGCCAGCAGCACCGGGACAGGGCTATTCTATGGCTACACCTTC. Protein product: CASSTGTGLFYGYTF. J is TRBJ1-2 and V is TRBV5-1, with 9 bases lining up with TRBD1. V lost 4 bases to trimming and J lost 4 bases; unmatched junction nucleotides: 8. This CDR3 has 15 amino acids. CDR1 is SGHRS, CDR2 YFSETQ, per germline.

The chain has TRBV4-3 and TRBJ2-1, with D possibly matching TRBD1 (6 bases). Deletions cut 4 bases from V and 5 bases from J, with 12 bases between. Germline CDR1 and CDR2: LGHNA and YSLEER. The CDR3 has 14 residues. This CDR3 is CASSPQGLNNEQFF. The CDR3 bases are TGCGCCAGCAGCCCACAGGGCCTAAACAATGAGCAGTTCTTC.

J is TRBJ2-7 and V is TRBV28, with D perhaps TRBD2 (5 bases). Germline V CDR1 and CDR2: MDHEN, SYDVKM. The V and J ends lost 5 bases and 3 bases respectively, with 14 bases between them. This CDR3 has 14 amino acids. The CDR3 DNA reads TGTGCCAGCAGTAGTAGCGAGAACTTCTACGAGCAGTACTTC. It is translated as CASSSSENFYEQYF.

The chain recombines TRBV27 with TRBJ2-2; 11 bases fit TRBD1. This CDR3 has 15 residues. CDR1 is MNHEY and CDR2 is SMNVEV in the germline V gene (reference sequence). Trimming removed 2 bases from V and 7 bases from J; junction bases left unmatched: 3. The CDR3: CASSLAGQGDGELFF. CDR3 coding DNA: TGTGCCAGCAGTTTAGCGGGACAGGGGGACGGGGAGCTGTTTTTT.

This clone showed up just once. This sequence joins TRBV6-6 and TRBJ2-1, with no clear D. Trimming took off 2 bases at V and 6 bases at J, with 11 bases between the two ends. The germline V gene encodes CDR1 MNHNY and CDR2 SVGAGI (reference sequence). There are 14 residues in the CDR3. The DNA of the CDR3 is TGTGCCAGCAGTTACGGAACCGTAGCCAATGAGCAGTTCTTC. This codes for CASSYGTVANEQFF.

V is TRBV11-1 and J is TRBJ2-7; D is undetermined. Germline loops: CDR1 SGHAT, CDR2 FQDESV (reference sequence). The CDR3 is 16 residues long. V was trimmed by 2 bases and J by 5 bases, leaving 19 bases between them. CDR3 coding DNA: TGTGCCAGCAGCTTAAACTTCGGCAGGATACCCCACGAGCAGTACTTC. Its protein product is CASSLNFGRIPHEQYF.